These 21 T cell receptor beta chains share one sample of origin, sequenced in a study of T-cell memory formation after mild COVID-19. TCRdb independently ran MiXCR on the 5' RACE reads; one entry per CDR3 protein. The data contain about 390,000 distinct CDR3 sequences, 16% of them singletons. The sequenced sample was PBMCs or a T cell subset sorted from them (not recorded which). The receptor set was obtained from a man younger than 30 who had mild COVID-19 (a few samples of this study predate the infection). Cell type and time point are not known.

The rearrangement links TRBV19 to TRBJ1-1; the D gene is possibly TRBD1 (5 bases). CDR3 length equals 15 residues. Per the germline V gene, CDR1 is LNHDA and CDR2 is SQIVND (reference sequence). V shed 5 bases and J shed 0 bases, with 13 bases lying between them. CDR3 sequence: CASSSWTFMNTEAFF. In DNA form, the CDR3 reads TGTGCCAGTAGTTCCTGGACATTCATGAACACTGAAGCTTTCTTT.

The chain joins TRBV7-3 to TRBJ1-1; D unresolved. Germline CDR1 and CDR2: SGHTA and FQGTGA. Trimming shortened V by 4 bases and J by 1 base, and 16 bases separated the two germline ends. The CDR3 is 16 amino acids. DNA for the CDR3: TGTGCCAGCAGCTCGTGTCATGGGTGCTGGAACACTGAAGCTTTCTTT. Protein sequence: CASSSCHGCWNTEAFF.

The table lists this clonotype with a few counts. The V and J genes are TRBV6-2 or TRBV6-3 and TRBJ1-1; 7 nucleotides align to TRBD1. With V trimmed by 5 bases and J by 4 bases, 4 bases remained unmatched. Germline CDR1 is MNHEY and CDR2 is SVGEGT. This CDR3 contains 13 residues. DNA of the CDR3: TGTGCCAGCAGTGAGAGGACAGGCACTGAAGCTTTCTTT. Its translation: CASSERTGTEAFF.

This clonotype was observed a few times. The chain uses TRBV6-5 and TRBJ2-5; D gene unclear. Per the germline V gene, CDR1 is MNHEY and CDR2 is SVGAGI. V was shortened by 6 bases and J by 3 bases, with 8 bases between the two germline ends. This CDR3 has 12 amino acids. The CDR3 sequence: CASRTSKETQYF. The CDR3, as DNA: TGTGCCAGCAGAACGAGTAAAGAGACCCAGTACTTC.

In its sample, this clonotype was seen a few times. The chain couples TRBV7-3 to TRBJ1-2; the D is unclear. Between the trimmed V and J ends, which lost 2 bases and 10 bases, there was a span of 11 bases. The length of the CDR3 is 12 residues. The germline gives CDR1 SGHTA, CDR2 FQGTGA. The CDR3 bases are TGTGCCAGCAGCTTATCGGGAGACTCCTACACCTTC. Translation gives CASSLSGDSYTF.

The chain joins TRBV20-1 to TRBJ2-5; 8 bases fit TRBD1. The CDR3 extends over 13 amino acids. CDR1 is DFQATT, CDR2 SNEGSKA, per germline (reference sequence). Losses at the gene ends were 7 bases for V and 4 bases for J; bases not matched to a gene: 8. CDR3 loop: CSGVRGTGETQYF. CDR3 DNA: TGCAGTGGAGTGAGGGGGACAGGAGAGACCCAGTACTTC.

This clonotype was seen more than once but under ten times. V gene TRBV6-5 combines with J gene TRBJ2-3; no clear D gene. Trimming left V 0 bases short and J 6 bases short, with 10 bases between. CDR3 length equals 14 residues. The germline V gene has CDR1 MNHEY and CDR2 SVGAGI. The CDR3 nucleotides are TGTGCCAGCAGTTACTCGAAGGGTACGGATACGCAGTATTTT. Residues: CASSYSKGTDTQYF.

The chain joins TRBV5-1 to TRBJ1-3, with D unresolved. This CDR3 spans 14 amino acids. CDR1 SGHRS and CDR2 YFSETQ come from the germline V gene. V was shortened by 0 bases and J by 6 bases, with 10 bases between the two germline ends. In DNA form, the CDR3 reads TGCGCCAGCAGCTTGGGGGGTCAAGAAAACACCATATATTTT. Its translation is CASSLGGQENTIYF.

V is TRBV7-2 and J is TRBJ2-1, with 9 bases identical to TRBD2. The CDR3 is 14 residues long. The J segment lost 4 bases and the V segment lost 5 bases, leaving 3 bases of the junction unmatched. In germline, CDR1 is SGHTA, CDR2 FQGNSA. Here the CDR3 reads CASSQRGVYNEQFF. In DNA, the CDR3 is TGTGCCAGCAGCCAGCGGGGGGTTTACAATGAGCAGTTCTTC.

This clonotype was detected ten times or more. The chain employs TRBV5-1 and TRBJ1-6; no clear D gene. Looked up from germline, CDR1 is SGHRS and CDR2 is YFSETQ. V was cut by 1 base and J by 9 bases, with 11 bases left in between. This CDR3 comprises 14 residues. CDR3 DNA: TGCGCCAGCAGCTTGTGGGGTTCGGGTTCACCCCTCCACTTT. It encodes CASSLWGSGSPLHF.

This clonotype was seen a handful of times. The J gene is TRBJ2-1, the V gene TRBV12-3 or TRBV12-4; 12 nucleotides line up with TRBD1. This CDR3 region has 16 residues. Trimming cost V 0 bases and J 8 bases; bases outside gene matches: 5. The CDR3 here is CASSLAGQGAIDEQFF. The CDR3 DNA follows: TGTGCCAGCAGTTTAGCGGGACAGGGGGCGATCGATGAGCAGTTCTTC.

The table lists this clonotype with a few counts. The CDR3 nucleotides are TGTGCCACCCCGACAGGGAGAGGCTACACCTTC. Translating gives CATPTGRGYTF. The V gene is TRBV5-5, the J gene TRBJ1-2; 7 bases match TRBD1. The V gene's germline CDR1 is SGHKS and CDR2 YYEKEE (reference sequence). The CDR3 loop spans 11 amino acids. The ends lost 9 bases at V and 8 bases at J; junction bases unmatched: 7.

This rearrangement joins TRBV30 to TRBJ2-4; the D call may be TRBD1 or TRBD2 (6 bases each). Germline CDR1 is GTSNPN and CDR2 is SVGIG (reference sequence). The V and J ends lost 4 bases and 5 bases respectively, with 15 bases between them. The CDR3 is 14 residues long. In DNA, the CDR3 is TGTGCCTGGAACCCCCCGGGGGCGGAAAACATTCAGTACTTC. It is translated as CAWNPPGAENIQYF.

The V gene is TRBV29-1, the J gene TRBJ2-3, with 10 bases lining up with TRBD2. J gave up 6 bases and V 8 bases, and 11 bases lay outside the gene matches. The germline gives CDR1 SQVTM, CDR2 ANQGSEA. The CDR3 extends over 14 amino acids. In nucleotides, the CDR3 is TGCAGCACCTCTCAAGCGGGGGGGGCCGATACGCAGTATTTT. Encoded protein: CSTSQAGGADTQYF.

The chain links TRBV7-2 to TRBJ2-3; 8 bases agree with TRBD2. V dropped 3 bases and J dropped 1; count of bases not matched to a gene: 6. The CDR3 covers 16 residues. Germline V gene data show CDR1 as SGHTA and CDR2 as FQGNSA. The CDR3 spells CASSLGRGLGTDTQYF. As DNA, the CDR3 is TGTGCCAGCAGCTTGGGTAGGGGACTAGGCACAGATACGCAGTATTTT.

The chain couples TRBV7-2 to TRBJ2-7, with 7 positions matching TRBD2. After removal of 5 bases from V and 1 base from J, the junction contained 11 bases not matched to a gene. This CDR3 has 16 amino acids. Germline CDR1 is SGHTA and CDR2 is FQGNSA. CDR3 protein: CASSPHGTITSYEQYF. The CDR3 region has the DNA TGTGCCAGCAGCCCCCACGGGACTATTACATCCTACGAGCAGTACTTC.

CDR3 DNA sequence: TGTGCCAGCAGCTTGGAGCGGGGGGTTTCCAATCAGCCCCAGCATTTT. Protein sequence: CASSLERGVSNQPQHF. V is TRBV5-6 and J is TRBJ1-5, with D maybe TRBD1 (5 bases). The V end lost 0 bases, the J end lost 3 bases, and 13 bases lay between the germline ends. Germline CDR1 is SGHDT and CDR2 is YYEEEE. The length of the CDR3 is 16 residues.

This clonotype occurred a few times. The chain carries TRBV7-2 and TRBJ2-7, with unresolved D. The V end lost 3 bases, the J end lost 2 bases, and 14 bases lay between the germline ends. Germline V CDR1 and CDR2: SGHTA, FQGNSA. The CDR3 length is 15 residues. CDR3 loop: CASSFRTVAAYEQYF. CDR3 nucleotides: TGTGCCAGCAGCTTCCGGACCGTGGCCGCCTACGAGCAGTACTTC.

The V call is TRBV2, the J call TRBJ2-7, with a possible D match to TRBD1 (6 bases). Per germline, CDR1 SNHLY and CDR2 FYNNEI. There are 12 residues in the CDR3. The V and J ends lost 4 bases and 2 bases respectively, with 6 bases between them. Written as DNA, the CDR3 is TGTGCCAGCAGTGGGGACACCTACGAGCAGTACGTC. It encodes CASSGDTYEQYV.

This sequence joins TRBV12-3 or TRBV12-4 and TRBJ1-5; 8 bases align to TRBD1. Losses at the gene ends were 7 bases for V and 2 bases for J; bases not matched to a gene: 7. The CDR3 spans 15 residues. DNA for the CDR3: TGTGCCAGCAATGACAGGGGTGGGGGCAATCAGCCCCAGCATTTT. Encoded protein: CASNDRGGGNQPQHF.

The chain is built from TRBV5-1 and TRBJ1-4; the match to TRBD1 covers 7 bases. Germline V gene lookup returns CDR1 SGHRS and CDR2 YFSETQ. The length of the CDR3 is 14 residues. Losses at the gene ends were 4 bases for V and 8 bases for J; bases not matched to a gene: 8. The CDR3 bases are TGCGCCAGCAGCCCGACAGGGTCCGGGGAAAAACTGTTTTTT. It yields the protein CASSPTGSGEKLFF.